This paragraph reports one T cell receptor (beta chain). The entry originates in a study of control samples from healthy donors and cancer patients. Assay: immunoSEQ multiplex PCR; the TCRdb copy retains only in-frame clones and omits some. The data show some 120,000 clones, approximately 90% seen once. The CDR3 runs 15 residues. The V end lost 1 base, the J end lost 4 bases, and 11 bases lay between the germline ends. Germline V CDR1 and CDR2: SGHTA, FQGNSA. The chain is built from TRBV7-2 and TRBJ1-5, with D perhaps TRBD1 (5 bases). Sample: blood. This clonotype originated in a man aged 18 to 29 in good health. The CDR3 spells CASSLGAGLNQPQHF. The CDR3 nucleotides are TGTGCCAGCAGCTTAGGGGCAGGGCTAAATCAGCCCCAGCATTTT.